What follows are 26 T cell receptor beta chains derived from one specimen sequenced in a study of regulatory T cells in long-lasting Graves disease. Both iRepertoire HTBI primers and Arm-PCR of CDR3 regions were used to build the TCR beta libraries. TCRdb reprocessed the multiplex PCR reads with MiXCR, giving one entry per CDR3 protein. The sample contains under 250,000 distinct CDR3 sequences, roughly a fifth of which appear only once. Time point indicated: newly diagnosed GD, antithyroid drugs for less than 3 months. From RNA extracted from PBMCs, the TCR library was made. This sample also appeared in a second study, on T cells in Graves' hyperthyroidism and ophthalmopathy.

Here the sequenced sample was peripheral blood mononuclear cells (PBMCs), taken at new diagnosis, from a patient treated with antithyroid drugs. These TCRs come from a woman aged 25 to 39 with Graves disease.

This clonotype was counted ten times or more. DNA of the CDR3: TGTGCCAGCAGTCTTTACAGGGGAGCCCACGAGCAGTACTTC. Protein sequence: CASSLYRGAHEQYF. The chain recombines TRBV27 with TRBJ2-7, with TRBD1 matching over 7 bases. This CDR3 spans 14 amino acids. The junction had 9 bases not matched to a gene; V was cut back by 5 bases and J by 5 bases. Germline loops: CDR1 MNHEY, CDR2 SMNVEV (reference sequence).

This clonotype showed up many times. CDR3 nucleotide sequence: TGTGCCAGCAGTTCCCCCGGACTCGGCTCCTACGAGCAGTACTTC. Amino acid sequence: CASSSPGLGSYEQYF. The chain employs TRBV27 and TRBJ2-7; D is perhaps TRBD2 (5 bases). Trimming pared 4 bases from V and 0 bases from J, leaving 13 bases between. CDR1 is MNHEY and CDR2 is SMNVEV in the germline V gene (reference sequence). The length of the CDR3 is 15 residues.

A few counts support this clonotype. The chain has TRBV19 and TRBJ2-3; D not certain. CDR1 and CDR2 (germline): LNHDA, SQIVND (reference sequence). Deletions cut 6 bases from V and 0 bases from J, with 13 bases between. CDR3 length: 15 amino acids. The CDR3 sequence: CASRVGIASTDTQYF. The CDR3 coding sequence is TGTGCCAGTAGAGTTGGAATCGCGAGCACAGATACGCAGTATTTT.

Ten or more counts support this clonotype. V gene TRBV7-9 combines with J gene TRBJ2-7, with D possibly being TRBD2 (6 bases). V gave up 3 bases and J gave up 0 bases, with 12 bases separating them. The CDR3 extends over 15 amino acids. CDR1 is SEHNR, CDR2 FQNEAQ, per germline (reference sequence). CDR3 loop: CASSLGGVSSYEQYF. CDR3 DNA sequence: TGTGCCAGCAGCTTGGGCGGGGTGAGCTCCTACGAGCAGTACTTC.

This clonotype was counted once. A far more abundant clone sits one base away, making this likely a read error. CDR3 sequence reads: CASSLGGQETHYF. CDR3 sequence (DNA): TGTGCCAGCAGCTTAGGCGGTCAAGAGACCCACTACTTC. This chain links TRBV11-3 with TRBJ2-5; D remains ambiguous. Germline assignment: CDR1 SGHNT and CDR2 YENEEA. This CDR3 is built from 13 residues.

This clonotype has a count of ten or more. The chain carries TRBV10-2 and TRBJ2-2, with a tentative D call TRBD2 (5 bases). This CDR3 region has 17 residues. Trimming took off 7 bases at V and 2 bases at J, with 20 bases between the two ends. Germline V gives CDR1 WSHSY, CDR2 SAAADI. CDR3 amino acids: CASNPRRFQKNTGELFF. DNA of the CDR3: TGCGCCAGCAACCCAAGGAGGTTTCAGAAAAACACCGGGGAGCTGTTTTTT.

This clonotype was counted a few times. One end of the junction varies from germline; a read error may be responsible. CDR3 protein: CASSSTGVPYEQYF. CDR3 nucleotide sequence: TGCGCCAGCAGTTCAACAGGAGTACCCTACGAGCAGTACTTC. The rearrangement joins TRBV27 to TRBJ2-7; D is perhaps TRBD1 (5 bases). Germline-derived CDR1 and CDR2 are MNHEY and SMNVEV (reference sequence). The CDR3 covers 14 residues.

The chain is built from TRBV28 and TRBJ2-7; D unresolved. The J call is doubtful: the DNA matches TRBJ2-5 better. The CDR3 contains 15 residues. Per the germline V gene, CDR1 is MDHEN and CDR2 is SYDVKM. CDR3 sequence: CASSPHVTREETQYF. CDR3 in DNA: TGTGCCAGCAGTCCCCACGTGACCCGAGAAGAGACCCAGTACTTC.

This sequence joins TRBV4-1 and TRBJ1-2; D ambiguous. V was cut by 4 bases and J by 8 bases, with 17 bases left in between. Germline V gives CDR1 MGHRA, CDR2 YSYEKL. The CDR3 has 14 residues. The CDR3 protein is CASSRGDGVGGYTF. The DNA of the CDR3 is TGCGCCAGCAGCCGAGGCGACGGGGTGGGAGGCTACACCTTC.

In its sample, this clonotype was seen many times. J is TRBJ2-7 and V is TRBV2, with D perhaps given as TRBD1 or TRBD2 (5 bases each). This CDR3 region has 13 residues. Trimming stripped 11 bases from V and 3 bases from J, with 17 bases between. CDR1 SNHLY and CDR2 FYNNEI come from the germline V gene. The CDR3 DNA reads TGTGCCTGCGGGTCACAGGTTGGCTACGAGCAGTACTTC. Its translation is CACGSQVGYEQYF.

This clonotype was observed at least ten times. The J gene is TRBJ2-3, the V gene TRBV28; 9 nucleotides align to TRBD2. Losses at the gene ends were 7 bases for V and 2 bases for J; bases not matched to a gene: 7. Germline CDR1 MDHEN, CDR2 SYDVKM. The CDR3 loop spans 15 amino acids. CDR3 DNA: TGTGCCAGCACCTCACAGGGACTAGCCACAGATACGCAGTATTTT. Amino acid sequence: CASTSQGLATDTQYF.

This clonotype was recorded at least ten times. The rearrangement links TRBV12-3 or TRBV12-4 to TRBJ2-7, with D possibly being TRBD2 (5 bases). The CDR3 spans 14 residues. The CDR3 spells CSHLTPQSGGEQYF. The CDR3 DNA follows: TGTAGCCATCTAACTCCTCAGTCTGGAGGCGAGCAGTACTTC.

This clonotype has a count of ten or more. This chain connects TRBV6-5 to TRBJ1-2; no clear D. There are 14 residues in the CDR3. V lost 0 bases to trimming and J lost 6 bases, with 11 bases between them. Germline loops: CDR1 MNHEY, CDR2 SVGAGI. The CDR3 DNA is TGTGCCAGCAGTTACTCGAGAGGGTTCGATGGCTACACCTTC. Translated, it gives CASSYSRGFDGYTF.

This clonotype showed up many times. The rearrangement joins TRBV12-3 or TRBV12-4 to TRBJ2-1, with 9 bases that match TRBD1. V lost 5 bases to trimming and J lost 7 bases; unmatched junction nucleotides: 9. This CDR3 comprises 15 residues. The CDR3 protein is CASSPTQGAANEQFF. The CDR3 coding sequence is TGTGCCAGCAGTCCGACACAGGGGGCTGCGAATGAGCAGTTCTTC.

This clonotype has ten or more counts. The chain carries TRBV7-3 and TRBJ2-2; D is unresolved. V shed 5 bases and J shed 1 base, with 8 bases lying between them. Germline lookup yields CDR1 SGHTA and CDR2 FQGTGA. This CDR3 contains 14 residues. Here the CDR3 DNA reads TGTGCCAGCAGCGTCGACTGGAACACCGGGGAGCTGTTTTTT. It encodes CASSVDWNTGELFF.

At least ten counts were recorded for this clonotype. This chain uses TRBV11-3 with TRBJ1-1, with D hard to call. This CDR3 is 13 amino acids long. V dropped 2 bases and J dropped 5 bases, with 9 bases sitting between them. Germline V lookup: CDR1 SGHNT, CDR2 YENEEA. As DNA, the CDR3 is TGTGCCAGCAGCTTACCTTTGCAGACTGAAGCTTTCTTT. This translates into CASSLPLQTEAFF.

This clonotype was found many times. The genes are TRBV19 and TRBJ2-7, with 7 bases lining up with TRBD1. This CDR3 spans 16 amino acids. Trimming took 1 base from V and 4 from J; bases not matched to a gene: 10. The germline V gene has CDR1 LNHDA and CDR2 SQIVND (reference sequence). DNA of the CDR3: TGTGCCAGTAGTATAGGTGTCGGGACAGCGCGTTACGAGCAGTACTTC. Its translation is CASSIGVGTARYEQYF.

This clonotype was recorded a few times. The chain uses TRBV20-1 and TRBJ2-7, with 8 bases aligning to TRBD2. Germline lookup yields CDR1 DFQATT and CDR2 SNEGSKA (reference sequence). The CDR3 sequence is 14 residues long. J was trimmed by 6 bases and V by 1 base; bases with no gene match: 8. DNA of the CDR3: TGCAGTGCTAGAGTGGTTAGCGGGGTCGGCGAGCAGTACTTC. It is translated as CSARVVSGVGEQYF.

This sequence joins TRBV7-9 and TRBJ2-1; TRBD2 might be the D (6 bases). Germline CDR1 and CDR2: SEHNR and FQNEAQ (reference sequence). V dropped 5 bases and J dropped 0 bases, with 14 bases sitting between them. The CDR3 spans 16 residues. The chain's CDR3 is CASSPRGGPSYNEQFF. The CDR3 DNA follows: TGTGCCAGCAGCCCACGCGGAGGGCCCTCCTACAATGAGCAGTTCTTC.

CDR3 DNA: TGTGCCAGTAGAGCTAGTGCTGGACCGAATGAGCAGTTCTTC. This encodes CASRASAGPNEQFF. The rearrangement links TRBV19 to TRBJ2-1; D remains ambiguous. The CDR3 extends over 14 amino acids. Trimming pared 6 bases from V and 7 bases from J, leaving 16 bases between. The germline V gene has CDR1 LNHDA and CDR2 SQIVND (reference sequence). Drawing the rest from reference TRBV19 and TRBJ2-1, the complete variable domain is DGGITQSPKYLFRKEGQNVTLSCEQNLNHDAMYWYRQDPGQGLRLIYYSQIVNDFQKGDIAEGYSVSREKKESFPLTVTSAQKNPTAFYLCASRASAGPNEQFFGPGTRLTVL.

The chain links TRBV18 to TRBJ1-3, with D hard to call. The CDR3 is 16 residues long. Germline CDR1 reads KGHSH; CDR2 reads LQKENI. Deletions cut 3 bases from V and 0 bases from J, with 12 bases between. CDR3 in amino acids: CASSPGGVTSGNTIYF. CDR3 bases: TGTGCCAGCTCACCTGGTGGGGTTACCTCTGGAAACACCATATATTTT.

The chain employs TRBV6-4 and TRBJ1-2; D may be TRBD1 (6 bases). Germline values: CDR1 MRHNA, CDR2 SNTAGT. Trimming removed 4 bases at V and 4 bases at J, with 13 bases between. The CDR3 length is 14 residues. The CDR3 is CASSASTGLYGYTF. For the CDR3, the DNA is TGTGCCAGCAGTGCTTCGACAGGCCTCTATGGCTACACCTTC.

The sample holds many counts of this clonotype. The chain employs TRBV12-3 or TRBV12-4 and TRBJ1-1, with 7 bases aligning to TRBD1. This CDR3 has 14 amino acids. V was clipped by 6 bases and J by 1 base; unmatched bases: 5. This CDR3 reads CASRQGFGNTEAFF. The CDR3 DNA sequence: TGTGCCAGCAGACAGGGGTTCGGGAACACTGAAGCTTTCTTT.

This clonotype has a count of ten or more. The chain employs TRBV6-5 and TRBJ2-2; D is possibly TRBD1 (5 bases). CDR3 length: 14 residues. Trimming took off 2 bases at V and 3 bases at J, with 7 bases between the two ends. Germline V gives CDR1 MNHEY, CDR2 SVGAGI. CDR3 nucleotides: TGTGCCAGCAGTTACGACAGCTACACCGGGGAGCTGTTTTTT. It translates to CASSYDSYTGELFF.

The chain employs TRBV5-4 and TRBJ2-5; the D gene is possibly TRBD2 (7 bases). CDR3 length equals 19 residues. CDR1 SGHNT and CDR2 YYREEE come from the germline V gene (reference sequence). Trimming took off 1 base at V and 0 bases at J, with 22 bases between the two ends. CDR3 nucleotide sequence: TGTGCCAGCAGCTTGAGGGGGGGGAGACTATCAGCGTACCAAGAGACCCAGTACTTC. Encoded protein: CASSLRGGRLSAYQETQYF. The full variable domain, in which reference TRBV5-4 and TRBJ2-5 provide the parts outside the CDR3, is ETGVTQSPTHLIKTRGQQVTLRCSSQSGHNTVSWYQQALGQGPQFIFQYYREEENGRGNFPPRFSGLQFPNYSSELNVNALELDDSALYLCASSLRGGRLSAYQETQYFGPGTRLLVL.

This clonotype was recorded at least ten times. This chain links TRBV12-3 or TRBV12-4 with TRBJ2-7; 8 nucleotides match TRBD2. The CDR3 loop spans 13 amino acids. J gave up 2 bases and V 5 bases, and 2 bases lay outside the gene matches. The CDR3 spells CASSKAGAYEQYF. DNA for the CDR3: TGTGCCAGCAGTAAAGCGGGAGCCTACGAGCAGTACTTC.